This T cell receptor beta chain was found in a study of OX40 agonist ivuxolimab in advanced cancers. About the study: Two cutaneous melanoma patients and one hepatocellular carcinoma patient, three in all, had partial responses.

Sequencing was performed with immunoSEQ multiplex PCR; in TCRdb, only in-frame clones are kept and a portion is missing. Of some 60,000 clones in the sample, more than 80% were seen once. Sample: CD4+ or CD8+ T cells sorted from blood, taken in a trial of the OX40 agonist ivuxolimab. The sequence derives from an adult with an advanced solid tumor such as melanoma, head and neck, liver or kidney cancer.

In DNA form, the CDR3 reads TGCGCCAGCAGCCCAGGTCCGGGAAACTACGAGCAGTACTTC. This translates into CASSPGPGNYEQYF. V and J are TRBV5-1 and TRBJ2-7; perhaps TRBD2 as D (5 bases). This CDR3 region has 14 residues. V was trimmed by 4 bases and J by 3 bases, leaving 14 bases between them. Looked up from germline, CDR1 is SGHRS and CDR2 is YFSETQ.